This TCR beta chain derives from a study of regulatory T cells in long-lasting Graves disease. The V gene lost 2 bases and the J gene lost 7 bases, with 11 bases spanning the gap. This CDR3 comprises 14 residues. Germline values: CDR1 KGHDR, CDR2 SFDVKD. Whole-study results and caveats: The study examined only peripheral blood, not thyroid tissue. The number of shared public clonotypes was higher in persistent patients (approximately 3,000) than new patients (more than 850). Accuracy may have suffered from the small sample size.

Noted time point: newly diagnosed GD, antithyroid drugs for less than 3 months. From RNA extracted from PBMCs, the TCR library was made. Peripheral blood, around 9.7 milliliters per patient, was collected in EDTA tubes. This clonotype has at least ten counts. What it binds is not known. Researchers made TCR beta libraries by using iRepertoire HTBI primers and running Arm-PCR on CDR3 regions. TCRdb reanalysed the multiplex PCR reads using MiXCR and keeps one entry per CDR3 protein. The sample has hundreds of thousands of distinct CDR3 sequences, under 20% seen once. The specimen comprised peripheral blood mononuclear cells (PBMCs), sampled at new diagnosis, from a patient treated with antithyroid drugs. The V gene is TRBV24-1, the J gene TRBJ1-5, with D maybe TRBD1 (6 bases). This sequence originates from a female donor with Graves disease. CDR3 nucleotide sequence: TGTGCCACCAGTGATTCACAGGGAAGGCAGCCCCAGCATTTT. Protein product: CATSDSQGRQPQHF.